The 10 T cell receptor beta chains below all came from one sample that was sequenced in a study of OX40 agonist ivuxolimab in advanced cancers. The table came from immunoSEQ multiplex PCR; TCRdb's copy has only in-frame clones and leaves some out. The sample records roughly 50,000 clones, 84% being singletons. This material consisted of CD4+ or CD8+ T cells sorted from blood, taken in a trial of the OX40 agonist ivuxolimab. All receptors come from an adult with an advanced solid tumor such as melanoma, head and neck, liver or kidney cancer.

The gene calls are TRBV9 and TRBJ1-3; D ambiguous. In germline, CDR1 is SGDLS, CDR2 YYNGEE. Trimming removed 3 bases from V and 7 bases from J, with 11 bases in between. The CDR3 is 13 residues long. The CDR3 sequence is CASSEALRNTIYF. The CDR3 DNA is TGTGCCAGCAGCGAGGCCTTACGCAACACCATATATTTT.

V is TRBV4-1 and J is TRBJ1-2; the match to TRBD1 covers 9 bases. CDR1 and CDR2 from the germline V gene are MGHRA and YSYEKL. This CDR3 spans 14 amino acids. Unmatched junction bases numbered 4, after V lost 2 bases and J lost 6 bases. The CDR3 loop is CASSQLGQGDGYTF. The CDR3 DNA reads TGCGCCAGCAGCCAACTGGGACAGGGAGATGGCTACACCTTC.

The chain recombines TRBV30 with TRBJ1-4, with D unresolved. This CDR3 has 16 residues. Between the trimmed V and J ends, which lost 5 bases and 4 bases, there was a span of 20 bases. Germline loops: CDR1 GTSNPN, CDR2 SVGIG (reference sequence). CDR3 residues: CAWALQSGSGNEKLFF. The CDR3 nucleotides are TGTGCCTGGGCCCTTCAATCCGGGTCTGGTAATGAAAAACTGTTTTTT.

CDR3 amino acids: CASYSDWTGGRGANYGYTF. CDR3 DNA: TGTGCCAGCTACTCGGACTGGACAGGGGGCCGTGGGGCTAACTATGGCTACACCTTC. The chain uses TRBV28 and TRBJ1-2; 11 bases agree with TRBD1. Germline trimming cut 8 bases from V and 0 bases from J; bases unmatched to any gene: 17. The CDR3 totals 19 residues. Per the germline V gene, CDR1 is MDHEN and CDR2 is SYDVKM.

This chain links TRBV28 with TRBJ2-3; D not certain. The V gene lost 6 bases and the J gene lost 3 bases, with 16 bases spanning the gap. The germline gives CDR1 MDHEN, CDR2 SYDVKM. This CDR3 spans 15 amino acids. CDR3 in amino acids: CASRAGRQVTDTQYF. The CDR3 DNA reads TGTGCCAGCAGGGCCGGACGGCAGGTAACAGATACGCAGTATTTT. Filled out from reference TRBV28 and TRBJ2-3, the complete variable domain reads DVKVTQSSRYLVKRTGEKVFLECVQDMDHENMFWYRQDPGLGLRLIYFSYDVKMKEKGDIPEGYSVSREKKERFSLILESASTNQTSMYLCASRAGRQVTDTQYFGPGTRLTVL.

This chain links TRBV11-2 with TRBJ1-5; D unclear. Germline assignment: CDR1 SGHAT and CDR2 FQNNGV. V was clipped by 0 bases and J by 7 bases, with 19 bases between them. The CDR3 loop spans 17 amino acids. The CDR3 here is CASSLESGLSGGQPQHF. The CDR3 DNA follows: TGTGCCAGCAGCTTAGAATCCGGTTTATCGGGTGGCCAGCCCCAGCATTTT.

The genes are TRBV4-1 and TRBJ1-2; D remains ambiguous. Germline CDR1 and CDR2: MGHRA and YSYEKL. The V and J ends lost 0 bases and 5 bases respectively, with 10 bases between them. The CDR3 sequence is 14 residues long. CDR3 nucleotide sequence: TGCGCCAGCAGCCAAGACAGAGCCACTTATGGCTACACCTTC. It is translated as CASSQDRATYGYTF.

The chain employs TRBV5-6 and TRBJ1-4, with D tentatively TRBD1 (6 bases). There are 16 residues in the CDR3. CDR1 and CDR2 from the germline V gene are SGHDT and YYEEEE. The V gene lost 0 bases and the J gene lost 3 bases, with 12 bases spanning the gap. The CDR3 reads CASSLGGRQANEKLFF. The CDR3 region has the DNA TGTGCCAGCAGCTTGGGGGGGCGGCAAGCTAATGAAAAACTGTTTTTT.

This clone came up once. The V gene is TRBV5-1, the J gene TRBJ2-1; D is perhaps TRBD2 (5 bases). V gave up 5 bases and J gave up 7 bases, with 25 bases separating them. Germline V gene data show CDR1 as SGHRS and CDR2 as YFSETQ. The CDR3 sequence is 17 residues long. The CDR3 reads CASRTLPREGVRNEQFF. CDR3 coding DNA: TGCGCCAGCAGAACCCTACCCCGAGAGGGAGTCAGAAATGAGCAGTTCTTC.

The chain links TRBV7-2 to TRBJ1-1; a weak D match, TRBD1 (6 bases). V was shortened by 3 bases and J by 6 bases, with 14 bases between the two germline ends. Germline CDR1 is SGHTA and CDR2 is FQGNSA. The CDR3 length is 14 residues. DNA of the CDR3: TGTGCCAGCAGCTTGGACACCAGGGGCCCTGAAGCTTTCTTT. Its protein product is CASSLDTRGPEAFF. The full variable domain, its missing parts supplied by reference TRBV7-2 and TRBJ1-1, is GAGVSQSPSNKVTEKGKDVELRCDPISGHTALYWYRQSLGQGLEFLIYFQGNSAPDKSGLPSDRFSAERTGGSVSTLTIQRTQQEDSAVYLCASSLDTRGPEAFFGQGTRLTVV.